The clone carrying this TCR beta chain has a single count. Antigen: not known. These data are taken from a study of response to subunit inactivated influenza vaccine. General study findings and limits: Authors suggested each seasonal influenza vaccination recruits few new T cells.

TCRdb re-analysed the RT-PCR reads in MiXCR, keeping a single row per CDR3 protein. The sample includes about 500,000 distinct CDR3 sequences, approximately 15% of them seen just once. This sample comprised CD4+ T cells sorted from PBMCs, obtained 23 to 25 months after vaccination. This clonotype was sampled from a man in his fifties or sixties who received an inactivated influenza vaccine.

The CDR3 coding sequence is TGTGCCAGCAGCTTAGAGGTCTCGGATCAGCCCCAGCATTTT. Its protein product is CASSLEVSDQPQHF. This rearrangement joins TRBV11-3 to TRBJ1-5, with D hard to call. Germline V gene data show CDR1 as SGHNT and CDR2 as YENEEA. The CDR3 extends over 14 amino acids. V was clipped by 0 bases and J by 5 bases, with 8 bases between them. Together with reference TRBV11-3 and TRBJ1-5, the CDR3 gives the full variable domain: EAGVVQSPRYKIIEKKQPVAFWCNPISGHNTLYWYLQNLGQGPELLIRYENEEAVDDSQLPKDRFSAERLKGVDSTLKIQPAELGDSAVYLCASSLEVSDQPQHFGDGTRLSIL.